The 12 T cell receptor beta chains listed next were all sequenced from one sample in a study of PD-L1 blockade in urothelial cancer. The sample's time point: peripheral blood 6 weeks after treatment start. Assay: immunoSEQ multiplex PCR; the TCRdb copy retains only in-frame clones and omits some. In the table there are 50,000 or so clones, approximately 85% of which are singletons. Here the sequenced sample was PBMCs, taken around atezolizumab (anti-PD-L1) treatment. The receptors were gathered from a man over 45 with urothelial cancer.

The gene calls are TRBV15 and TRBJ2-1, with 10 bases identical to TRBD2. The CDR3 length is 16 residues. The ends lost 0 bases at V and 4 bases at J; junction bases unmatched: 3. The germline V gene has CDR1 LNHNV and CDR2 YYDKDF (reference sequence). The CDR3 region has the DNA TGTGCCACCAGCAGAGATCTAGCGGGAGTTTACAATGAGCAGTTCTTC. This sequence encodes CATSRDLAGVYNEQFF.

V is TRBV15 and J is TRBJ2-3, with TRBD1 matching 9 bases. V trimming: 3 bases; J trimming: 4 bases; junction bases outside the gene matches: 11. From germline, CDR1 is LNHNV and CDR2 YYDKDF (reference sequence). There are 17 residues in the CDR3. This chain's CDR3 is CATSSRDRGSLPDTQYF. For the CDR3, the DNA is TGTGCCACCAGCAGTCGCGACAGGGGGTCGTTGCCAGATACGCAGTATTTT.

The chain is built from TRBV5-1 and TRBJ2-3; TRBD1 matches 9 bases. The germline V gene encodes CDR1 SGHRS and CDR2 YFSETQ. The CDR3 is made up of 16 amino acids. The V and J ends lost 3 bases and 2 bases, in that order; junction bases with no gene match: 7. CDR3 coding DNA: TGCGCCAGCAGCTCCCGACAGGGGGTCCACACAGATACGCAGTATTTT. Translating gives CASSSRQGVHTDTQYF.

This chain links TRBV21-1 with TRBJ1-1; the D call TRBD1 from the table was never checked on the DNA. TRBV21-1 is tagged as a pseudogene. The length of the CDR3 is 15 residues. The CDR3 DNA reads as TGTGCCAGCACAGGGTACACAGGGGGTGACACTGAAGCTTTCTTT. Translation: CASTGYTGGDTEAFF.

This CDR3 is CASSVDNSGGSQYF. CDR3 DNA sequence: TGTGCCAGCAGCGTAGATAATAGCGGGGGATCCCAGTACTTC. The V call is TRBV9, the J call TRBJ2-5; 9 bases are shared with TRBD2. The CDR3 runs 14 residues. V gave up 0 bases and J gave up 9 bases; unmatched junction bases: 6. Germline-derived CDR1 and CDR2 are SGDLS and YYNGEE.

The CDR3, as DNA: TGTGCCAGCAGCGCCCCAGGGGTTCAGCCCCAGCATTTT. It yields the protein CASSAPGVQPQHF. This chain joins TRBV7-2 and TRBJ1-5; TRBD1 is a possible D gene (6 bases). The germline gives CDR1 SGHTA, CDR2 FQGNSA. The length of the CDR3 is 13 residues. Between the trimmed V and J ends, which lost 5 bases and 6 bases, there was a span of 11 bases.

This clone has a handful of counts. V usage is TRBV19 and J usage is TRBJ1-1, with unresolved D. V shed 3 bases and J shed 4 bases, with 15 bases lying between them. This CDR3 comprises 15 residues. The germline CDR1 and CDR2 sequences are LNHDA and SQIVND (reference sequence). CDR3 in DNA: TGTGCCAGTAGTATTTCTCTGACACCAGGCACTGAAGCTTTCTTT. As protein: CASSISLTPGTEAFF.

This clone was counted a single time. This chain connects TRBV19 to TRBJ1-1; possibly TRBD1 for D (6 bases). This CDR3 contains 14 residues. Germline V lookup: CDR1 LNHDA, CDR2 SQIVND (reference sequence). Trimming stripped 5 bases from V and 0 bases from J, with 10 bases between. CDR3 nucleotides: TGTGCCAGTAGTCTCGGACAGATGAACACTGAAGCTTTCTTT. Protein sequence: CASSLGQMNTEAFF.

The count of this clone is one. The chain links TRBV7-2 to TRBJ1-1; a weak D match, TRBD1 (5 bases). Germline V gene sequence: CDR1 SGHTA, CDR2 FQGNSA. CDR3 length equals 14 residues. Trimming left V 3 bases short and J 1 base short, with 9 bases between. CDR3 coding DNA: TGTGCCAGCAGCTTCGACAGTACGAACACTGAAGCTTTCTTT. Translated, it gives CASSFDSTNTEAFF.

The V call is TRBV25-1, the J call TRBJ1-5; D possibly corresponds to TRBD1 (5 bases). The CDR3 runs 14 residues. Germline assignment: CDR1 MGHDK and CDR2 SYGVNS. V lost 3 bases to trimming and J lost 4 bases, with 10 bases between them. CDR3 sequence reads: CASSETTENQPQHF. In nucleotides, the CDR3 is TGTGCCAGCAGTGAGACGACAGAGAATCAGCCCCAGCATTTT.

The genes are TRBV9 and TRBJ1-1, with D possibly matching TRBD1 (6 bases). V was clipped by 4 bases and J by 11 bases, with 15 bases between them. The CDR3 consists of 12 residues. Germline CDR1 and CDR2: SGDLS and YYNGEE. The CDR3 nucleotides read TGTGCCAGCAGCCCCGTCGGACAGATGGCTTTCTTT. Its protein is CASSPVGQMAFF.

The V call is TRBV4-2, the J call TRBJ1-1; D remains ambiguous. CDR1 is LGHNA and CDR2 is YNFKEQ in the germline V gene. The CDR3 spans 14 residues. V lost 2 bases, J lost 0 bases, and 7 bases lay in between. This CDR3 is CASSQQLMNTEAFF. In DNA, the CDR3 is TGTGCCAGCAGCCAACAGTTAATGAACACTGAAGCTTTCTTT.